The clone carrying this TCR beta chain was counted at least ten times. The V segment lost 5 bases and the J segment 4 bases; nucleotides outside the gene matches: 9. CDR1 and CDR2 from the germline V gene are LNHDA and SQIVND (reference sequence). The CDR3 length is 16 residues. One entry per CDR3 protein, called by TCRdb with MiXCR from the PCR reads. The profile shows 60,000 to 65,000 distinct CDR3 sequences, 19% of them singletons. The data derive from a study of molecular identifiers for immune sequencing clone quantification. The sample comprised naive CD8+ T cells from blood, with Jurkat cell RNA spiked in. Stated subset: FACS-sorted CD8+CD4-CCR7+CD45RA+ naive T cells. The chain combines TRBV19 with TRBJ1-4; TRBD1 aligns across 8 bases. This receptor was identified in a human donor in good health. Some libraries in this study had Jurkat cell RNA spiked in. Here the CDR3 DNA reads TGTGCCAGTAGTTTGGACAGGGAAGGCCTTAATGAAAAACTGTTTTTT. It is translated as CASSLDREGLNEKLFF.